This T cell receptor (beta chain) was sequenced during a study of T cell repertoires in cytomegalovirus infection (dated by TCRdb to the late 2010s). For the wider study: Donor HLA type was relevant to the analysis, as public TCR beta signatures indicated carriage of CMV infection together with the matching HLA type. General conclusions and limits of the study: The ex vivo response was dominated by HLA-C-restricted CMV-specific TCR beta clonotypes, which also provided the single most frequent clonotype in two of eight donors. In both this cohort and an independent roughly 330-donor cohort, the cumulative frequency of public TCR beta family members distinguished carriers of CMV infection plus the relevant HLA type.

On this clonotype itself: The clone's antigen remains unknown. Base qualities are not at hand, and no much larger clone is one base apart.

Sequencing instrument: Illumina HiSeq 1500. TCRdb cleaned the public reads at Q25 with fastp, built clones with MiXCR and kept in-frame beta chains. One record per CDR3 amino acid sequence lists the most common genes and DNA. Here the sample has 450,000 to 650,000 distinct CDR3 sequences; 26% occur a single time. The ten most abundant clones make up roughly 13% of the sample. According to the germline V gene, CDR1 reads MNHEY and CDR2 reads SVGAGI. The CDR3 holds 15 amino acids from the cysteine to the phenylalanine. CDR3 DNA is the only sequence kept; it has 45 bases, read in frame from the first base. The germline V and J ends show losses of 6 bases and 4 bases respectively, and no gene match explains 7 bases of the junction.

This TCR came from a human donor in good health (CMV status not recorded). Some clones in this sample may be carry-over from other donors' samples. Sequencing was performed on PBMCs. The sequence joins TRBV6-5 to TRBJ2-3, with 10 bases aligning to TRBD2. The CDR3 loop reads CASRSKAGGPDTQYF. The DNA reads TGTGCCAGCAGAAGCAAAGCGGGAGGGCCAGATACGCAGTATTTT.